The 15 T cell receptor beta chains below were found in one sample sequenced in a study of T cell responses to AZD1222 COVID-19 vaccine. Method: immunoSEQ multiplex PCR; TCRdb's copy keeps in-frame clones and lacks some. The sample consists of 150,000 to 200,000 clones, approximately 93% of them appearing once. The sequences come from peripheral blood, collected on day 0 of AZD1222 vaccination. The receptors stem from an adult in good health.

The chain joins TRBV14 to TRBJ1-6; D perhaps matches TRBD1 (6 bases). CDR1 is SGHDN and CDR2 is FVKESK in the germline V gene. This CDR3 region has 15 residues. Trimming took off 3 bases at V and 7 bases at J, with 13 bases between the two ends. CDR3 in DNA: TGTGCCAGCAGCCACAGGACGAGGGGGAATTCACCCCTCCACTTT. This translates into CASSHRTRGNSPLHF.

This chain connects TRBV4-1 to TRBJ1-1, with a weak D call TRBD1 (5 bases). The germline CDR1 and CDR2 sequences are MGHRA and YSYEKL. Trimming took 4 bases from V and 8 from J, leaving 11 bases between them. This CDR3 has 12 amino acids. CDR3 loop: CASSPSQGEAFF. Here the CDR3 DNA reads TGCGCCAGCAGCCCCAGCCAGGGAGAAGCTTTCTTT.

This clone has just a few counts. The chain couples TRBV3-1 (or the pseudogene TRBV3-2) to TRBJ1-5, with 8 bases identical to TRBD1. This CDR3 has 15 amino acids. Germline trimming cut 5 bases from V and 4 bases from J; bases unmatched to any gene: 7. CDR1 is LGHDT and CDR2 is YNNKEL in the germline V gene (reference sequence). The CDR3 DNA is TGTGCCAGCAGCTCATCTGACAGGGGTAATCAGCCCCAGCATTTT. Its translation is CASSSSDRGNQPQHF.

The gene calls are TRBV20-1 and TRBJ1-6; D is unresolved. V was cut by 3 bases and J by 7 bases, with 16 bases left in between. CDR1 is DFQATT and CDR2 is SNEGSKA in the germline V gene (reference sequence). CDR3 length: 15 residues. The CDR3 spells CSASGLLAYNSPLHF. CDR3 coding DNA: TGCAGTGCTAGTGGACTTTTAGCGTACAATTCACCCCTCCACTTT.

V and J are TRBV7-2 and TRBJ2-7; D may be TRBD1 (6 bases). This CDR3 is 15 amino acids long. The germline V gene encodes CDR1 SGHTA and CDR2 FQGNSA. Trimming took off 1 base at V and 10 bases at J, with 20 bases between the two ends. This chain's CDR3 is CASSLVGGEGGDQYF. In DNA, the CDR3 is TGTGCCAGCAGCTTAGTAGGGGGAGAGGGCGGTGATCAGTACTTC.

There are a few counts of this clone. This rearrangement joins TRBV29-1 to TRBJ1-1, with D maybe TRBD1 (5 bases). CDR1 is SQVTM and CDR2 is ANQGSEA in the germline V gene. V was pared by 6 bases and J by 2 bases, with 16 bases between. The CDR3 spans 14 residues. CDR3 bases: TGCAGCGTCGTACCCATGACAGATAACACTGAAGCTTTCTTT. Protein sequence: CSVVPMTDNTEAFF.

V is TRBV11-2 and J is TRBJ2-5; tentatively, D is TRBD2 (5 bases). Germline values: CDR1 SGHAT, CDR2 FQNNGV. V lost 4 bases and J lost 4, with 16 bases in between. The CDR3 has 15 amino acids. The CDR3 spells CASSSSSHVAETQYF. The CDR3 DNA is TGTGCCAGCAGCTCTTCTAGCCACGTGGCAGAGACCCAGTACTTC.

The chain recombines TRBV12-3 or TRBV12-4 with TRBJ1-4; D remains ambiguous. The CDR3 contains 13 residues. V was clipped by 6 bases and J by 7 bases, with 12 bases between them. This CDR3 reads CASRPPGGEKLFF. CDR3 sequence (DNA): TGTGCCAGCAGGCCGCCGGGTGGTGAAAAACTGTTTTTT.

The chain employs TRBV11-2 and TRBJ1-1, with D possibly TRBD1 on 5 matching bases. CDR1 and CDR2 from the germline V gene are SGHAT and FQNNGV. With 8 bases removed from V and 0 bases from J, the gap between germline ends came to 10 bases. The CDR3 sequence is 13 residues long. The CDR3, as DNA: TGTGCCAGCCCCGGGGGGATGAACACTGAAGCTTTCTTT. It translates to CASPGGMNTEAFF.

The CDR3 sequence: CASSIGTDQPQHF. The CDR3 coding sequence is TGCGCCAGCAGCATCGGGACAGATCAGCCCCAGCATTTT. The gene calls are TRBV5-1 and TRBJ1-5; TRBD1 agrees at 7 bases. CDR3 size: 13 residues. V lost 4 bases and J lost 5; bases outside the gene matches: 3. The germline gives CDR1 SGHRS, CDR2 YFSETQ.

The chain carries TRBV27 and TRBJ1-2; D gene uncertain. CDR3 length equals 16 residues. The V and J ends lost 10 bases and 3 bases respectively, with 24 bases between them. Per the germline V gene, CDR1 is MNHEY and CDR2 is SMNVEV (reference sequence). CDR3 loop: CATRRSGSFLDYGYTF. The DNA for the CDR3 is TGTGCCACTCGGCGAAGCGGCAGCTTTCTAGACTATGGCTACACCTTC.

The chain uses TRBV28 and TRBJ1-1, with D perhaps matching TRBD1 (5 bases). V shed 3 bases and J shed 3 bases, with 14 bases lying between them. Germline CDR1 reads MDHEN; CDR2 reads SYDVKM. The CDR3 extends over 15 amino acids. This CDR3 is CASSFRGRLDTEAFF. For the CDR3, the DNA is TGTGCCAGCAGTTTTAGGGGAAGGTTGGACACTGAAGCTTTCTTT. Filled out from reference TRBV28 and TRBJ1-1, the complete variable domain reads DVKVTQSSRYLVKRTGEKVFLECVQDMDHENMFWYRQDPGLGLRLIYFSYDVKMKEKGDIPEGYSVSREKKERFSLILESASTNQTSMYLCASSFRGRLDTEAFFGQGTRLTVV.

Here the CDR3 DNA reads TGTGCCAGCAGTTACTCAGGCAGGGCGGATGGCTACACCTTC. It translates to CASSYSGRADGYTF. The rearrangement links TRBV6-2 or TRBV6-3 to TRBJ1-2, with D tentatively TRBD1 (5 bases). The CDR3 has 14 residues. CDR1 is MNHEY, CDR2 SVGEGT, per germline. The V end lost 0 bases, the J end lost 6 bases, and 11 bases lay between the germline ends.

CDR3 coding DNA: TGTGCCAGCAGTGAATCTCGGACAGGAATCGGCCAGCCCCAGCATTTT. Protein product: CASSESRTGIGQPQHF. The chain carries TRBV6-1 and TRBJ1-5; 7 nucleotides match TRBD1. This CDR3 comprises 16 residues. Trimming at V came to 2 bases and at J to 7 bases, leaving 11 bases not matched to a gene. CDR1 is MNHNS and CDR2 is SASEGT in the germline V gene.

The V gene is TRBV7-8, the J gene TRBJ1-1; D gene unclear. This CDR3 has 14 residues. Germline-derived CDR1 and CDR2 are SGHVS and FQNEAQ. Trimming removed 5 bases from V and 1 base from J, with 11 bases in between. The chain's CDR3 is CASSVGQPNTEAFF. The CDR3 bases are TGTGCCAGCAGCGTTGGGCAGCCGAACACTGAAGCTTTCTTT. Filled out from reference TRBV7-8 and TRBJ1-1, the complete variable domain reads GAGVSQSPRYKVAKRGQDVALRCDPISGHVSLFWYQQALGQGPEFLTYFQNEAQLDKSGLPSDRFFAERPEGSVSTLKIQRTQQEDSAVYLCASSVGQPNTEAFFGQGTRLTVV.